Listed below are T cell receptor beta chains from one sample, sequenced in a study of regulatory T cells in long-lasting Graves disease. From the multiplex PCR reads, TCRdb called clonotypes with MiXCR, one entry per CDR3 protein. The table shows 400,000 to 550,000 distinct CDR3 sequences, with 14% to 15% occurring only once. The data also belong to a second study, concerning T cells in Graves' hyperthyroidism and ophthalmopathy.

The sample was peripheral blood mononuclear cells (PBMCs), taken at new diagnosis, from a patient treated with antithyroid drugs. All receptors derive from a woman aged 30 to 39 with Graves disease. The CDR3 runs from the conserved cysteine through the conserved F or W. Each record gives: J gene, clone size, V gene, D gene, CDR3 protein, CDR3 DNA. The D gene is left open where the match is weak. Where a row states a size, it is once, few, many or the class of an expanded clone; other rows omit it.

TRBJ2-7,-,TRBV13,TRBD1,CASSLRQGGRYF,TGTGCCAGCAGCCTAAGACAGGGGGGTCGGTACTTC
TRBJ2-1,many,TRBV11-3,-,CASSLPTSTDWGEQFF,TGTGCCAGCAGCTTACCTACTAGCACCGACTGGGGTGAGCAGTTCTTC
TRBJ1-5,-,TRBV6-1,TRBD1,CASSEVTGDVQPQHF,TGTGCCAGCAGTGAAGTGACAGGGGACGTCCAGCCCCAGCATTTT
TRBJ1-5,few,TRBV19,TRBD1,CASNSGTASNQPQHF,TGTGCCAGTAATTCTGGGACAGCTAGCAATCAGCCCCAGCATTTT
TRBJ2-1,many,TRBV15,TRBD2,CATSREMGLAAGGSYNEQFF,TGTGCCACCAGCAGAGAAATGGGACTAGCGGCGGGTGGGTCCTACAATGAGCAGTTCTTC
TRBJ2-1,-,TRBV7-3,-,CASSEGDWGYNEQFF,TGTGCCAGCAGCGAGGGGGACTGGGGGTACAATGAGCAGTTCTTC
TRBJ2-7,many,TRBV20-1,TRBD1,CSATIFRDRATGEQYF,TGCAGTGCTACAATCTTCCGGGACAGGGCTACGGGCGAGCAGTACTTC
TRBJ2-7,many,TRBV5-6,-,CASSRRGDLSYEQYF,TGTGCCAGCAGCCGGAGGGGGGATTTGTCCTACGAGCAGTACTTC
TRBJ1-2,-,TRBV18,-,CASSPRNQGRDGYTF,TGTGCCAGCTCACCGCGAAATCAGGGGCGGGATGGCTACACCTTC
TRBJ1-2,many,TRBV12-3/TRBV12-4,-,CASSFRPSGDTF,TGTGCCAGCAGTTTTCGTCCCTCAGGCGACACCTTC
TRBJ2-1,-,TRBV5-1,-,CASSLDGVANEQFF,TGCGCCAGCAGCTTGGATGGGGTTGCCAATGAGCAGTTCTTC
TRBJ1-3,-,TRBV12-3/TRBV12-4,-,CASSLGGGDGSGNTIYF,TGTGCCAGCAGTTTAGGGGGGGGAGATGGAAGCGGAAACACCATATATTTT
TRBJ2-7,many,TRBV29-1,-,CSVAPSRAYEQYF,TGCAGCGTTGCCCCCAGCAGGGCCTACGAGCAGTACTTC
TRBJ1-4,many,TRBV7-2,-,CASSQGVWDEKLFF,TGTGCCAGCAGCCAAGGTGTTTGGGATGAAAAACTGTTTTTT
TRBJ1-5,-,TRBV27,-,CASSLTAPHSNQPQHF,TGTGCCAGCAGTTTGACCGCGCCTCATAGCAATCAGCCCCAGCATTTT
TRBJ1-5,many,TRBV7-9,TRBD1,CASSSGQGAGGNQPQHF,TGTGCCAGCAGCTCGGGACAGGGGGCGGGCGGCAATCAGCCCCAGCATTTT
TRBJ2-2,many,TRBV30,-,CAWREGYGELFF,TGTGCCTGGAGGGAGGGCTACGGGGAGCTGTTTTTT
TRBJ2-5,many,TRBV20-1,TRBD2,CSASPLREGQETQYF,TGCAGTGCTAGTCCTCTGCGGGAGGGCCAAGAGACCCAGTACTTC
TRBJ1-5,-,TRBV24-1,-,CATSVGQFSQPQHF,TGTGCCACCAGTGTCGGACAGTTTAGTCAGCCCCAGCATTTT
TRBJ2-3,many,TRBV7-2,TRBD1,CASSLEGQRRDTQYF,TGTGCCAGCAGCTTAGAGGGACAGCGAAGGGATACGCAGTATTTT
TRBJ2-6,many,TRBV2,-,CASRDGANVLTF,TGTGCCAGCAGAGATGGGGCCAACGTCCTGACTTTC
TRBJ2-7,-,TRBV6-5,TRBD2,CASSYDGRGFWYEQYF,TGTGCCAGCAGTTACGACGGGAGGGGGTTCTGGTACGAGCAGTACTTC
TRBJ2-3,-,TRBV12-3/TRBV12-4,-,CASRILAGTDTQYF,TGTGCCAGCAGGATTCTAGCCGGCACAGATACGCAGTATTTT
TRBJ2-3,many,TRBV7-8,-,CASSSIRLATQYF,TGTGCCAGCAGCTCAATAAGGCTAGCCACGCAGTATTTT
TRBJ2-4,many,TRBV11-2,-,CASSPPERRSIQYF,TGTGCCAGCAGCCCCCCCGAGAGGAGGAGCATTCAGTACTTC
TRBJ2-7,many,TRBV28,-,CASRPGTPSYEQYF,TGTGCCAGCAGACCCGGGACACCCTCCTACGAGCAGTACTTC
TRBJ2-1,few,TRBV5-1,-,CASTMGTAANNEQFF,TGCGCCAGCACCATGGGCACTGCAGCCAACAATGAGCAGTTCTTC
TRBJ2-1,many,TRBV7-2,TRBD2,CASSLRAGAFNEQFF,TGTGCCAGCAGCTTACGTGCGGGAGCTTTTAATGAGCAGTTCTTC
TRBJ2-1,few,TRBV6-4,-,CASSDSLGVNEQFF,TGTGCCAGCAGTGACTCACTTGGAGTCAATGAGCAGTTCTTC
TRBJ2-1,-,TRBV5-1,-,CASRSHRDYNEQFF,TGCGCCAGCCGCTCCCACCGGGACTACAATGAGCAGTTCTTC
TRBJ1-3,few,TRBV7-6,-,CASSLARSPTRSGNTIYF,TGTGCCAGCAGCTTAGCTAGGTCCCCGACACGCTCTGGAAACACCATATATTTT
TRBJ2-1,many,TRBV11-3,-,CASSPGAIYNEQFF,TGTGCCAGCAGCCCAGGGGCAATTTACAATGAGCAGTTCTTC
TRBJ1-5,-,TRBV18,TRBD1,CASSDQGGPGQPQHF,TGTGCCAGCTCAGACCAGGGGGGGCCCGGTCAGCCCCAGCATTTT
TRBJ2-3,many,TRBV5-1,TRBD1,CASSLRQTGRTDTQYF,TGCGCCAGCAGCCTCCGCCAGACAGGGAGAACAGATACGCAGTATTTT
TRBJ2-2,many,TRBV12-3/TRBV12-4,TRBD2,CASSLAGNTGELFF,TGTGCCAGCAGCTTAGCGGGGAACACCGGGGAGCTGTTTTTT
TRBJ2-1,few,TRBV24-1,TRBD2,CATGERSGSSYNEQFF,TGTGCCACCGGGGAACGGAGCGGGAGCTCCTACAATGAGCAGTTCTTC
TRBJ2-7,few,TRBV19,TRBD1,CASSIGQGSHEQYF,TGTGCCAGTAGTATAGGACAGGGGTCCCACGAGCAGTACTTC
TRBJ2-5,-,TRBV7-3,-,CASSPLGGPGETQYF,TGTGCCAGCAGCCCTCTCGGAGGGCCGGGAGAGACCCAGTACTTC
TRBJ2-2,many,TRBV6-9,TRBD2,CASSFLAGEELFF,TGTGCCAGCAGTTTTTTAGCGGGAGAGGAGCTGTTTTTT
TRBJ1-1,-,TRBV11-2,-,CASSTPRQINTEAFF,TGTGCCAGCAGCACCCCAAGACAGATTAACACTGAAGCTTTCTTT
TRBJ2-7,-,TRBV29-1,-,CSARTETYEQYF,TGCAGCGCACGGACGGAAACCTACGAGCAGTACTTC
TRBJ1-1,many,TRBV30,-,CAWSGPVSVDTEAFF,TGTGCCTGGAGTGGCCCCGTTTCAGTTGACACTGAAGCTTTCTTT
TRBJ2-1,-,TRBV19,-,CASSMSGSSYNEQFF,TGTGCCAGTAGTATGTCGGGGAGCTCCTACAATGAGCAGTTCTTC
TRBJ2-2,many,TRBV30,TRBD1,CAWGDSTGELFF,TGTGCCTGGGGGGACAGCACCGGGGAGCTGTTTTTT
TRBJ1-1,many,TRBV6-5,TRBD1,CASSSRTGVQMMNTEAFF,TGTGCCAGCAGTTCCCGGACAGGAGTACAGATGATGAACACTGAAGCTTTCTTT
TRBJ2-5,few,TRBV7-9,TRBD2,CASSLIAGQETQYF,TGTGCCAGCAGCTTAATAGCGGGACAAGAGACCCAGTACTTC
TRBJ2-7,many,TRBV11-2,-,CASSKTGQEQYF,TGTGCCAGCAGCAAGACAGGTCAGGAGCAGTACTTC
TRBJ2-1,few,TRBV27,-,CASSRYSGTSYEQFF,TGTGCCAGCAGTAGGTATAGTGGGACATCCTACGAGCAGTTCTTC
TRBJ1-5,few,TRBV6-2/TRBV6-3,-,CASSEALGGVTSNQPQHF,TGTGCCAGCAGTGAAGCGTTGGGGGGGGTGACTAGCAATCAGCCCCAGCATTTT
TRBJ2-5,many,TRBV4-1,-,CASSPYYLGGETQYF,TGCGCCAGCAGCCCGTATTATCTAGGCGGGGAGACCCAGTACTTC
TRBJ1-2,-,TRBV6-2/TRBV6-3,-,CASSEQTGNYGYTF,TGTGCCAGCAGTGAACAGACAGGAAACTATGGCTACACCTTC
TRBJ1-5,-,TRBV6-1,TRBD1,CASRVQDRGSNQPQHF,TGTGCCAGCCGGGTCCAGGACAGGGGGAGCAATCAGCCCCAGCATTTT
TRBJ2-7,many,TRBV20-1,TRBD1,CSASGQAHSYEQYF,TGCAGTGCTTCCGGACAGGCACACTCCTACGAGCAGTACTTC
TRBJ1-5,few,TRBV19,TRBD1,CASSMTGATTVEPQHF,TGTGCCAGTAGTATGACAGGGGCTACGACCGTGGAGCCCCAGCATTTT